Following are 16 T cell receptor beta chains from one sample sequenced in a study of blood T cell repertoires in COVID-19. Measured with immunoSEQ multiplex PCR; TCRdb has only the in-frame clones, and not every one. The table lists about 130,000 clones, 70% to 85% of them singletons, with approximately 10% in the top ten. Sample: peripheral blood. All receptors derive from a man between 60 and 75 years old who had recovered from COVID-19.

The chain couples TRBV28 to TRBJ1-2, with TRBD1 as a possible D gene (5 bases). Per the germline V gene, CDR1 is MDHEN and CDR2 is SYDVKM. The length of the CDR3 is 13 residues. Trimming removed 5 bases at V and 5 bases at J, with 12 bases between. The CDR3 DNA follows: TGTGCCAGCAGTCCCTCGGGGGATTATGGCTACACCTTC. This gives the protein CASSPSGDYGYTF.

V and J are TRBV6-1 and TRBJ1-2; 8 bases are shared with TRBD1. The CDR3 runs 14 residues. CDR1 is MNHNS, CDR2 SASEGT, per germline. V dropped 0 bases and J dropped 5; count of bases not matched to a gene: 2. Here the CDR3 reads CASSEARTGYGYTF. CDR3 nucleotides: TGTGCCAGCAGTGAAGCGAGGACAGGGTATGGCTACACCTTC.

The gene calls are TRBV6-4 and TRBJ2-3, with TRBD1 matching over 10 bases. From germline, CDR1 is MRHNA and CDR2 SNTAGT. The CDR3 sequence is 15 residues long. Trimming at V came to 5 bases and at J to 3 bases, leaving 5 bases not matched to a gene. The CDR3 DNA reads as TGTGCCAGCAGTCCTGGACAGGGGGAGACAGATACGCAGTATTTT. Translated, it gives CASSPGQGETDTQYF.

This chain links TRBV5-4 with TRBJ2-7; 7 nucleotides match TRBD1. Germline values: CDR1 SGHNT, CDR2 YYREEE (reference sequence). V shed 2 bases and J 6 bases; nucleotides not matched to a gene: 5. CDR3 length: 13 amino acids. CDR3 sequence reads: CASSFGQVGEQYF. The CDR3 DNA is TGTGCCAGCAGCTTCGGACAGGTGGGCGAGCAGTACTTC.

The gene calls are TRBV6-5 and TRBJ2-1, with 14 positions matching TRBD2. Germline V gene lookup returns CDR1 MNHEY and CDR2 SVGAGI. The CDR3 spans 14 residues. J gave up 7 bases and V 6 bases, and 2 bases lay outside the gene matches. The CDR3 nucleotides are TGTGCCAGCAGCTGGACTAGCGGGAGGAATGAGCAGTTCTTC. Translated: CASSWTSGRNEQFF.

The CDR3 is CASSALPGTGDEQYF. CDR3 coding DNA: TGTGCCAGTAGCGCCCTACCCGGGACAGGGGACGAGCAGTACTTC. V usage is TRBV19 and J usage is TRBJ2-7, with 10 bases aligning to TRBD1. This CDR3 spans 15 amino acids. V lost 6 bases, J lost 5 bases, and 10 bases stayed unmatched. Germline assignment: CDR1 LNHDA and CDR2 SQIVND (reference sequence).

J is TRBJ2-7 and V is TRBV19; 8 bases agree with TRBD2. The V gene end was trimmed by 6 bases and the J gene end by 6 bases; junction bases not matched to a gene: 16. This CDR3 has 16 amino acids. Germline V gene data show CDR1 as LNHDA and CDR2 as SQIVND (reference sequence). The CDR3 here is CASRDVVGSGTSEQYF. As DNA, the CDR3 is TGTGCCAGTAGGGACGTCGTCGGTAGCGGGACTAGCGAGCAGTACTTC.

The V and J genes are TRBV7-6 and TRBJ2-1; TRBD2 aligns across 7 bases. V trimming: 4 bases; J trimming: 13 bases; junction bases outside the gene matches: 13. This CDR3 is built from 14 residues. CDR1 and CDR2 from the germline V gene are SGHVS and FNYEAQ. The CDR3 region is CASSSAGSGGSQFF. The CDR3 DNA is TGTGCCAGCAGCTCTGCTGGGAGTGGCGGGAGCCAGTTCTTC.

V is TRBV7-2 and J is TRBJ2-7; TRBD2 might be the D (6 bases). The CDR3 has 16 residues. The germline V gene encodes CDR1 SGHTA and CDR2 FQGNSA. The V and J ends lost 3 bases and 0 bases respectively, with 15 bases between them. The CDR3 coding sequence is TGTGCCAGCAGCTTGTCGGGGGTACCGAGCTCCTACGAGCAGTACTTC. This translates into CASSLSGVPSSYEQYF.

This chain connects TRBV5-4 to TRBJ1-1, with 9 positions matching TRBD1. The ends lost 0 bases at V and 1 base at J; junction bases unmatched: 4. The CDR3 has 16 amino acids. Germline V gene sequence: CDR1 SGHNT, CDR2 YYREEE (reference sequence). The CDR3 DNA reads TGTGCCAGCAGCTTGGGGGCGGACAGGGGGAACACTGAAGCTTTCTTT. This codes for CASSLGADRGNTEAFF.

This rearrangement joins TRBV29-1 to TRBJ2-1; 9 nucleotides line up with TRBD1. Germline CDR1 reads SQVTM; CDR2 reads ANQGSEA. J gave up 4 bases and V 4 bases, and 8 bases lay outside the gene matches. The CDR3 loop spans 15 amino acids. The CDR3 coding sequence is TGCAGCGTTGCCCAAGGACAGGGGCTTTACAATGAGCAGTTCTTC. Amino acids: CSVAQGQGLYNEQFF.

This clone was counted many times. This chain uses TRBV10-2 with TRBJ2-7, with 9 bases that match TRBD1. The germline gives CDR1 WSHSY, CDR2 SAAADI. The CDR3 spans 13 residues. The junction had 1 base not matched to a gene; V was cut back by 4 bases and J by 3 bases. The CDR3 sequence: CASSATGGYEQYF. The CDR3 nucleotides read TGCGCCAGCAGTGCGACAGGGGGCTACGAGCAGTACTTC.

This clone was picked up one time. At the DNA level, this CDR3 is encoded by other sequences in the same sample as well. V and J are TRBV7-3 and TRBJ2-3; 9 positions match TRBD1. The CDR3 extends over 15 amino acids. V gave up 2 bases and J gave up 3 bases; unmatched junction bases: 3. CDR1 SGHTA and CDR2 FQGTGA come from the germline V gene. The CDR3 coding sequence is TGTGCCAGCAGCTTAGGAGGACAGGGGACAGATACGCAGTATTTT. Translation: CASSLGGQGTDTQYF.

The CDR3 here is CASRAGVAGELFF. In DNA, the CDR3 is TGTGCCAGCCGGGCGGGAGTCGCCGGGGAGCTGTTTTTT. V gene TRBV28 combines with J gene TRBJ2-2; 7 bases align to TRBD2. The CDR3 is 13 residues long. V gave up 8 bases and J gave up 6 bases; unmatched junction bases: 6. Germline V gene sequence: CDR1 MDHEN, CDR2 SYDVKM.

This clone was seen more than once but under ten times. V is TRBV14 and J is TRBJ1-3; the D gene is possibly TRBD1 (6 bases). The V end was cut by 1 base, the J end by 0 bases, with 10 bases between. The CDR3 has 16 residues. Germline CDR1 and CDR2: SGHDN and FVKESK. The CDR3 loop reads CASSQGTGYSGNTIYF. DNA for the CDR3: TGTGCCAGCAGCCAAGGTACAGGGTACTCTGGAAACACCATATATTTT.

This chain joins TRBV7-9 and TRBJ2-7; no clear D. This CDR3 has 12 amino acids. Germline lookup yields CDR1 SEHNR and CDR2 FQNEAQ (reference sequence). V was clipped by 4 bases and J by 7 bases, with 11 bases between them. As DNA, the CDR3 is TGTGCCAGCAGCTCCGAACTCGGGGAGCAGTACTTC. Amino acid sequence: CASSSELGEQYF.